Described below is a single T cell receptor beta chain sequence and its context. The sample comes from a study of control samples from healthy donors and cancer patients. The CDR3 sequence is 15 residues long. V gave up 2 bases and J gave up 3 bases; unmatched junction bases: 3. The germline gives CDR1 KGHSH, CDR2 LQKENI. Only in-frame clones appear in the TCRdb table, and some are missing; sequencing was by immunoSEQ multiplex PCR. The sample has 100,000 to 150,000 clones; about 91% are singletons. The sample was blood. The TCR comes from a man aged 18 to 29 in good health. The chain has TRBV18 and TRBJ2-7, with 11 bases matching TRBD1. The CDR3 region has the DNA TGTGCCAGCTCACCATACGGGACAGGGGGCTACGAGCAGTACTTC. This translates into CASSPYGTGGYEQYF.